One and the same sample provided the 27 T cell receptor beta chains below, sequenced in a study of CD4 and CD8 cells across lung adenocarcinoma regions. From the PCR reads, TCRdb called clonotypes with MiXCR, one entry per CDR3 protein. Seen here are 12,000 or so distinct CDR3 sequences, around half observed once, and the top ten hold approximately 25%. Sequenced: CD8+ T cells from the margin of a lung tumor. These receptors were obtained from a female donor with lung adenocarcinoma. The CD4 and CD8 labels of this study may be unreliable.

This clonotype was detected only once. The chain has TRBV6-1 and TRBJ2-3; TRBD2 matches at 8 bases. The end of the DNA aligns better with TRBJ2-7, so the J call may be wrong. CDR1 is MNHNS and CDR2 is SASEGT in the germline V gene. The CDR3 consists of 16 residues. The CDR3 protein is CASRNPSGPCTDTQYF. CDR3 nucleotides: TGTGCCAGCAGGAACCCTAGCGGGCCGTGCACAGATACGCAGTACTTC.

As to this clonotype: Sequence at one end of the junction differs from germline and may be a read error. V gene TRBV6-5 combines with J gene TRBJ2-6; D perhaps matches TRBD1 (5 bases). The CDR3 spans 16 residues. Per germline, CDR1 MNHEY and CDR2 SVGAGI. The CDR3 bases are TGTGCCAGCAGTTACTCATCGGCTTTTGGGGCCTACGTGCTGTCTTTC. The encoded protein is CASSYSSAFGAYVLSF.

In its sample, this clonotype ranks as medium-sized. This chain uses TRBV10-2 with TRBJ1-2; 7 nucleotides match TRBD1. With 7 bases clipped from V and 7 bases from J, the junction kept 6 bases outside the gene matches. This CDR3 has 12 amino acids. CDR1 is WSHSY and CDR2 is SAAADI in the germline V gene. CDR3 nucleotides: TGCGCCAGCACTCCAGGGGGTTCTGGCTACACCTTC. Translated: CASTPGGSGYTF.

This clonotype was counted between two and nine times. The V call is TRBV14, the J call TRBJ1-1; D is perhaps TRBD1 (6 bases). CDR1 SGHDN and CDR2 FVKESK come from the germline V gene. The CDR3 has 16 residues. Trimming removed 4 bases from V and 5 bases from J, with 20 bases in between. DNA of the CDR3: TGTGCCAGCAGCCCGTACGGCAGGGGCAAGGGAACTGAAGCTTTCTTT. Amino acid sequence: CASSPYGRGKGTEAFF.

This clonotype showed up many times. V gene TRBV7-2 combines with J gene TRBJ1-5; D gene unclear. CDR1 is SGHTA, CDR2 FQGNSA, per germline. The CDR3 contains 13 residues. The V and J ends lost 0 bases and 7 bases respectively, with 7 bases between them. CDR3 coding DNA: TGTGCCAGCAGCTTAGCGGACGGACAGCCCCAGCATTTT. Translating it yields CASSLADGQPQHF. Drawing the rest from reference TRBV7-2 and TRBJ1-5, the complete variable domain is GAGVSQSPSNKVTEKGKDVELRCDPISGHTALYWYRQSLGQGLEFLIYFQGNSAPDKSGLPSDRFSAERTGGSVSTLTIQRTQQEDSAVYLCASSLADGQPQHFGDGTRLSIL.

At least ten counts were recorded for this clonotype. A single base separates this from a much larger clone, so it may be a read error. The gene calls are TRBV10-1 and TRBJ2-1, with D maybe TRBD2 (6 bases). The J call may be wrong; the DNA end is better matched by TRBJ2-7. Germline V gene lookup returns CDR1 WNHNN and CDR2 SYGVQD (reference sequence). The CDR3 has 13 amino acids. The CDR3 protein is CASIERAHNEQYF. CDR3 DNA sequence: TGCGCCAGCATCGAGCGGGCCCACAATGAGCAGTACTTC.

The chain joins TRBV6-1 to TRBJ1-2, with D hard to call. Germline CDR1 MNHNS, CDR2 SASEGT. V was pared by 6 bases and J by 8 bases, with 7 bases between. This CDR3 spans 10 amino acids. Here the CDR3 reads CASREDGYTF. The CDR3 DNA sequence: TGTGCCAGCAGAGAGGACGGCTACACCTTC.

This chain connects TRBV29-1 to TRBJ2-5; D might be TRBD1 or TRBD2, each matching 7 bases. Trimming removed 6 bases from V and 11 bases from J, with 22 bases in between. There are 13 residues in the CDR3. CDR1 and CDR2 (germline): SQVTM, ANQGSEA. The CDR3 spells CSVAGTARREQYF. In DNA form, the CDR3 reads TGCAGCGTCGCCGGGACAGCCCGGCGGGAGCAGTACTTC.

Notes on this clonotype: A junction end diverges from the germline sequence, so it may reflect a read error. The chain is built from TRBV6-5 and TRBJ2-6; TRBD2 is a possible D gene (5 bases). CDR3 size: 17 residues. CDR1 is MNHEY and CDR2 is SVGAGI in the germline V gene. The CDR3 DNA follows: TGTGCCAGCAGTTACGGGGATTCTAGCCCGTGCGCCTACGACCAGAATTTC. Amino acid sequence: CASSYGDSSPCAYDQNF.

The sample holds one count of this clonotype. One end of the junction does not line up with germline, which may come from a read error. This chain joins TRBV10-3 and TRBJ2-3; unclear D gene. The V gene's germline CDR1 is ENHRY and CDR2 SYGVKD. This CDR3 comprises 12 residues. The CDR3 sequence is CAGRRSKNIQYF. In DNA, the CDR3 is TGTGCGGGCCGGAGAAGCAAAAACATTCAGTACTTT.

In the case of this clonotype: Germline and junction disagree at one end, which may indicate a read error. The CDR3: CASSFEGPNSDSSF. The CDR3, as DNA: TGTGCCAGCAGTTTCGAGGGGCCGAACTCTGACTCTTCCTTT. The V gene is TRBV27, the J gene TRBJ1-1, with D perhaps matching TRBD1 (5 bases). This CDR3 has 14 amino acids. Germline V CDR1 and CDR2: MNHEY, SMNVEV (reference sequence).

This clonotype was picked up one time. The chain employs TRBV11-2 and TRBJ2-1; 8 nucleotides agree with TRBD2. The trim removed 5 bases at V and 0 bases at J, leaving 6 bases unmatched. The CDR3 spans 16 residues. Germline loops: CDR1 SGHAT, CDR2 FQNNGV. The CDR3 region is CASSPRLANSYNEQFF. The CDR3 nucleotides are TGTGCCAGCAGCCCCAGACTAGCGAACTCCTACAATGAGCAGTTCTTC.

Concerning this clonotype itself: Since a much larger clone is just one base distant, this may be a read error. The V gene is TRBV6-1, the J gene TRBJ2-3, with TRBD2 matching over 10 bases. The end of the DNA fits TRBJ2-1 better, so the J call may be wrong. The CDR3 sequence is 15 residues long. Germline V gene sequence: CDR1 MNHNS, CDR2 SASEGT. CDR3 region: CASSRTSGTPYEQFF. The CDR3 coding sequence is TGTGCCAGCAGTAGGACTAGCGGTACTCCCTACGAGCAGTTCTTC.

By share, this clonotype ranks as medium-sized. The rearrangement links TRBV6-1 to TRBJ2-5; D is uncertain. Between the trimmed V and J ends, which lost 4 bases and 5 bases, there was a span of 17 bases. This CDR3 has 15 amino acids. CDR1 is MNHNS, CDR2 SASEGT, per germline. CDR3 sequence: CASSVGNQQRETQYF. In DNA form, the CDR3 reads TGTGCCAGCAGTGTGGGGAATCAACAAAGGGAGACCCAGTACTTC.

V is TRBV11-2 and J is TRBJ2-3, with unresolved D. V was trimmed by 5 bases and J by 2 bases, leaving 8 bases between them. The CDR3 covers 13 residues. Germline assignment: CDR1 SGHAT and CDR2 FQNNGV. The CDR3 sequence is CASSKGSTDTQYF. The CDR3 bases are TGTGCCAGCAGCAAAGGTTCCACAGATACGCAGTATTTT.

CDR3: CSAPGRGLGDYGYTF. The CDR3 DNA reads as TGCAGTGCTCCAGGCAGGGGTCTCGGCGACTATGGCTACACCTTC. The rearrangement joins TRBV20-1 to TRBJ1-2, with a tentative D call TRBD1 (6 bases). The CDR3 extends over 15 amino acids. Germline loops: CDR1 DFQATT, CDR2 SNEGSKA (reference sequence). The germline V and J ends were trimmed by 5 bases and 3 bases, with 19 bases remaining between them.

J is TRBJ1-1 and V is TRBV6-5; no definite D call. V lost 1 base and J 1 base, leaving 4 bases between the germline ends. Germline V lookup: CDR1 MNHEY, CDR2 SVGAGI. The CDR3 extends over 13 amino acids. The CDR3, as DNA: TGTGCCAGCAGTTACTGGCGGAACACTGAAGCTTTCTTT. This sequence encodes CASSYWRNTEAFF.

By proportion, this clonotype is large (0.1 to 1%). The chain links TRBV6-5 to TRBJ2-2; D gene uncertain. Germline CDR1 reads MNHEY; CDR2 reads SVGAGI. The CDR3 extends over 14 amino acids. Trimming took 6 bases from V and 7 from J, leaving 15 bases between them. CDR3 sequence (DNA): TGTGCCAGCAGCCAATCTGGATTTGTCGGGGAGCTGTTTTTT. Protein: CASSQSGFVGELFF.

This clonotype was counted ten times or more. The chain combines TRBV7-6 with TRBJ2-3, with 7 bases fitting TRBD2. The CDR3 consists of 16 residues. Germline-derived CDR1 and CDR2 are SGHVS and FNYEAQ. With 4 bases clipped from V and 2 bases from J, the junction kept 9 bases outside the gene matches. The CDR3 coding sequence is TGTGCCAGCAGCTCCCCACACGCGGGGGTCACAGATACGCAGTATTTT. As protein: CASSSPHAGVTDTQYF.

With respect to this clonotype: One junction end disagrees with the germline gene, perhaps due to a read error. In DNA form, the CDR3 reads TGTGCCAGGGGATTCCAGGCTGTGAGCAGAGATGCGCAGTACTTT. Amino acids: CARGFQAVSRDAQYF. The genes are TRBV6-1 and TRBJ2-3; D not certain. The CDR3 consists of 15 residues. Germline-derived CDR1 and CDR2 are MNHNS and SASEGT.

This clonotype appeared a single time. The chain is built from TRBV20-1 and TRBJ2-3, with 8 positions matching TRBD2. Germline trimming cut 3 bases from V and 3 bases from J; bases unmatched to any gene: 8. Germline CDR1 is DFQATT and CDR2 is SNEGSKA (reference sequence). CDR3 length: 15 amino acids. The CDR3 coding sequence is TGCAGTGCTAGCGGGGGGGGGGTAGGGACAGATACGCAGTATTTT. Its translation: CSASGGGVGTDTQYF.

This clonotype was recorded many times. The chain joins TRBV6-2 or TRBV6-3 to TRBJ2-4; a possible D gene is TRBD1 (6 bases). The CDR3 runs 13 residues. V dropped 0 bases and J dropped 10 bases, with 10 bases sitting between them. The V gene's germline CDR1 is MNHEY and CDR2 SVGEGT. The CDR3: CASSYSSDRIQYF. As DNA, the CDR3 is TGTGCCAGCAGTTACTCTTCAGACAGGATTCAGTACTTC.

In this sample, this clonotype is medium-sized. This chain joins TRBV7-6 and TRBJ2-3; 8 bases align to TRBD2. With V trimmed by 5 bases and J by 6 bases, 10 bases remained unmatched. The germline V gene has CDR1 SGHVS and CDR2 FNYEAQ. The CDR3 consists of 15 residues. The CDR3 DNA is TGTGCCAGCAGCCGGGGGGGTGGGGGGCACGATACGCAGTATTTT. Its translation: CASSRGGGGHDTQYF.

This clonotype is categorized as medium-sized. This rearrangement joins TRBV6-1 to TRBJ2-6, with a tentative D call TRBD2 (5 bases). The CDR3 contains 15 residues. The V and J ends lost 5 bases and 2 bases respectively, with 10 bases between them. CDR1 MNHNS and CDR2 SASEGT come from the germline V gene. The CDR3 reads CASSKSSAGANVLTF. CDR3 nucleotide sequence: TGTGCCAGCAGTAAAAGTAGCGCTGGGGCCAACGTCCTGACTTTC.

Comment on this clonotype: Mismatch with germline at one junction end may stem from a read error. The rearrangement uses TRBV6-1 and TRBJ2-1; D is undetermined. Matching the DNA end better, TRBJ2-3 makes the J call doubtful. Germline-derived CDR1 and CDR2 are MNHNS and SASEGT. The CDR3 sequence is 13 residues long. The CDR3 sequence is CARSAVSTNEQYF. The DNA for the CDR3 is TGTGCCCGCAGTGCTGTGAGCACAAATGAGCAGTATTTT.

As DNA, the CDR3 is TGCGCCAGGGGTGTCGGGGGCCCTGACCAAGAGACCCAGTACTTC. Translation: CARGVGGPDQETQYF. The chain uses TRBV10-1 and TRBJ2-5, with D perhaps being TRBD1 or TRBD2 (6 bases each). Germline lookup yields CDR1 WNHNN and CDR2 SYGVQD (reference sequence). V lost 9 bases to trimming and J lost 0 bases, with 17 bases between them. The CDR3 has 15 amino acids.

This clonotype has only a few counts. The CDR3 loop is CASSLRLGVTYNEQFF. In nucleotides, the CDR3 is TGTGCCAGCAGTTTAAGGTTGGGAGTCACCTACAATGAGCAGTTCTTC. This rearrangement joins TRBV27 to TRBJ2-1, with D possibly matching TRBD2 (5 bases). The V gene lost 2 bases and the J gene lost 2 bases, with 13 bases spanning the gap. Germline values: CDR1 MNHEY, CDR2 SMNVEV (reference sequence). CDR3 length: 16 amino acids.